This T cell receptor (beta chain) came from a study of cytomegalovirus exposure and HLA in healthy donors. Sequenced by immunoSEQ multiplex PCR; TCRdb stores in-frame clones only, minus some. The top ten clones hold about 3.5% of a sample with about 38,000 clones, approximately 92% of them seen once. In regard to this clone: Its antigen is undetermined.

Study-wide findings and caveats: According to a subsequent analysis, TCR clusters from the first cohort were inclined to appear together in the roughly 120 validation repertoires. In vitro data verified a few CMV-associated chains as specific for CMV antigens. Cytomegalovirus-associated TCR beta chains were listed, numbering some 170.

Germline CDR1 and CDR2: GTSNPN and SVGIG (reference sequence). The CDR3 runs to 14 residues. The V and J ends lost 3 bases and 2 bases, in that order; junction bases with no gene match: 5. The source is a man between 18 and 35 years old in good health and CMV-seronegative. The specimen sequenced was PBMCs. The chain recombines TRBV30 with TRBJ2-7; 9 bases map to TRBD1. The CDR3 nucleotides read TGTGCCTGGAGCTACGGGACAGGGACCTACGAGCAGTACTTC. Amino acid sequence: CAWSYGTGTYEQYF.